The rows below give T cell receptor beta chains drawn from one sample of a study of post-analysis software for immune sequencing data. Via MiXCR, TCRdb re-called the PCR reads, giving one row per CDR3 protein. The table includes about 500,000 distinct CDR3 sequences, approximately 45% detected once. The sequenced sample consisted of blood. Receptors originate from a girl aged 10 to 17 with multiple sclerosis. Both conserved end residues are part of each CDR3. A D gene is named only where the DNA matches it firmly. A clone size is listed for some rows: how often the clone was seen (once, few, many), or a class if it is expanded.

d_call,v_call,j_call,clone_size,cdr3_nt,cdr3_aa
TRBD2,TRBV24-1,TRBJ2-1,few,TGTGCCACCAGTGGACTAGCGGGGCTCAATGAGCAGTTCTTC,CATSGLAGLNEQFF
TRBD1,TRBV7-9,TRBJ1-5,NA,TGTGCCAGCAGCTTAATGGGACAGGACAATCAGCCCCAGCATTTT,CASSLMGQDNQPQHF
TRBD2,TRBV7-9,TRBJ2-7,few,TGTGCCAGCAATGACTTCCTTAGCGGGAGGGCCGGCGAGCAGTACTTC,CASNDFLSGRAGEQYF
TRBD2,TRBV20-1,TRBJ2-1,NA,TGCAGTGCTATCGCCACCCATGGAACTAGCGGGAACTCCTACAATGAGCAGTTCTTC,CSAIATHGTSGNSYNEQFF
TRBD1,TRBV20-1,TRBJ1-2,NA,TGCAGTGCTACAGCGTCGGGACAGGGGGCGAGCTATGGCTACACCTTC,CSATASGQGASYGYTF
TRBD2,TRBV20-1,TRBJ2-7,NA,TGCAGTGCTAGAAATAGCGGGAAAGCCTACGAGCAGTACTTC,CSARNSGKAYEQYF
NA,TRBV28,TRBJ1-2,few,TGTGCCAGCAGTTTAGGGGAAAACTATGGCTACACCTTC,CASSLGENYGYTF
NA,TRBV28,TRBJ2-2,NA,TGTGCCAGCAGTTCGGCGGCCATAAACACCGGGGAGCTGTTTTTT,CASSSAAINTGELFF
NA,TRBV9,TRBJ2-1,NA,TGTGCCAGCAGCGTAGCGGGTGAGCTCCACAATGAGCAGTTCTTC,CASSVAGELHNEQFF
TRBD2,TRBV7-9,TRBJ2-1,NA,TGTGCCAGCAGCTTGTCGCTAGCGGGATTTCGCGATGAGCAGTTCTTC,CASSLSLAGFRDEQFF
TRBD2,TRBV12-3/TRBV12-4,TRBJ2-5,NA,TGTGCCAGCAGCTGGCCGGGACTAGGGGGTCGAGAGACCCAGTACTTC,CASSWPGLGGRETQYF
NA,TRBV6-6,TRBJ2-6,many,TGTGCCAGCAGTTCCTCTGGGGCCAACGTCCTGACTTTC,CASSSSGANVLTF
NA,TRBV20-1,TRBJ1-2,few,TGCAGTGCTGGAAAGCCGGGACCCTATGGCTACACCTTC,CSAGKPGPYGYTF
TRBD1,TRBV7-6,TRBJ2-3,few,TGTGCCAGCAGCGACAGGGCAGATACGCAGTATTTT,CASSDRADTQYF
NA,TRBV29-1,TRBJ2-1,few,TGCAGCGTTGACCCTCTTAACAATGAGCAGTTCTTC,CSVDPLNNEQFF
TRBD2,TRBV15,TRBJ2-1,NA,TGTGCCATCGGGACTAGCGGGATAAGCTCCTACAATGAGCAGTTCTTC,CAIGTSGISSYNEQFF
NA,TRBV4-1,TRBJ2-2,NA,TGCGCCAGCAGCCAAGATCAGAACACCGGGGAGCTGTTTTTT,CASSQDQNTGELFF
NA,TRBV9,TRBJ2-5,NA,TGTGCCAGCAGCACCAGGGGCGGTCAAGAGACCCAGTACTTC,CASSTRGGQETQYF
NA,TRBV21-1,TRBJ2-1,NA,TGTGCCAGCAGCAAATGGGACGGGAGGGATTCCTACAATGAGCAGTTCTTC,CASSKWDGRDSYNEQFF
NA,TRBV6-6,TRBJ1-5,NA,TGTGCCAGCAGTTACGGGACGGCCGATCAGCCCCAGCATTTT,CASSYGTADQPQHF
NA,TRBV27,TRBJ2-7,NA,TGTGCCAGCAGTACCGGGTTGGATAGTTACGAGCAGTACTTC,CASSTGLDSYEQYF
NA,TRBV12-3/TRBV12-4,TRBJ2-7,NA,TGTGCCAGCAGTTTCGGACCCGACTCCTACGAGCAGTACTTC,CASSFGPDSYEQYF
NA,TRBV29-1,TRBJ2-3,NA,TGCAGCGGCAGGGACTTCACAGATACGCAGTATTTT,CSGRDFTDTQYF
NA,TRBV4-2,TRBJ2-1,NA,TGTGTCAGCAGCCAAGACTTCTTGACCCGGGTGCGGGGTGAGCAGTTCTTC,CVSSQDFLTRVRGEQFF
TRBD2,TRBV25-1,TRBJ2-3,NA,TGTGCCAGCAGTGAATTCGGCGGGAGGTTGGGAGATACGCAGTATTTT,CASSEFGGRLGDTQYF
NA,TRBV10-2,TRBJ1-1,NA,TGCGCCAGCAGCCACAGGGACCGTGAAGCTTTCTTT,CASSHRDREAFF
NA,TRBV29-1,TRBJ1-2,NA,NA,CSVTFVQGEAFFGQGYTF
TRBD1,TRBV5-1,TRBJ2-1,NA,TGCGCCAGCAGCTTGCATTCTGGGACAGGGGGGAATGAGCAGTTCTTC,CASSLHSGTGGNEQFF
TRBD1,TRBV20-1,TRBJ1-2,few,TGCAGTGCTAGCAACAGGGGGCTCAATGGCTACACCTTC,CSASNRGLNGYTF
NA,TRBV7-3,TRBJ2-1,NA,TGTGCCAGCAGCTTACACCCCCGATTAACGGGAGAAATCTACAATGAGCAGTTCTTC,CASSLHPRLTGEIYNEQFF
TRBD2,TRBV6-5,TRBJ2-7,NA,TGTGCCGGCAGTTACTCGTATCTAGGGAGCGGGAACTACGAGCAGTACTTC,CAGSYSYLGSGNYEQYF
NA,TRBV7-7,TRBJ2-2,NA,TGTGCTAGCAGCTTTCAAGGCACCGGGGAGCTGTTTTTT,CASSFQGTGELFF
TRBD1,TRBV12-3/TRBV12-4,TRBJ2-1,few,TGTGCCAGCAGCCCACCCGGACAGGGACGGCAGTTCTTC,CASSPPGQGRQFF
NA,TRBV5-1,TRBJ2-1,NA,TGCGCCAGCAGCTTGAGGTTACTAACCCTTCCCAATGAGCAGTTCTTC,CASSLRLLTLPNEQFF
TRBD2,TRBV24-1,TRBJ2-1,NA,TGTGCCACCAGTGATTTGCGGGGTAGCGGGACAAAGAATGAGCAGTTCTTC,CATSDLRGSGTKNEQFF
TRBD1,TRBV3-1,TRBJ2-7,NA,TGTGCCAGCAGCGTGAGGGACAGGGGGACCGACGAGCAGTACTTC,CASSVRDRGTDEQYF
NA,TRBV7-9,TRBJ1-2,NA,TGTGCCAGCAGCTTAATGTCCCTTGGGCTCTATGGCTACACCTTC,CASSLMSLGLYGYTF
NA,TRBV27,TRBJ2-7,NA,TGTGCCAGCAGTCTTCTAGCCGGGCTCTACGAGCAGTACTTC,CASSLLAGLYEQYF
NA,TRBV7-2,TRBJ2-7,NA,TGTGCCAGCAGCTTAACAGCCGGGACAAGAACCTACGAGCAGTACTTC,CASSLTAGTRTYEQYF
TRBD1,TRBV29-1,TRBJ2-1,few,TGCAGCGTTGACAGGGGGTTTACGAACAATGAGCAGTTCTTC,CSVDRGFTNNEQFF
TRBD2,TRBV12-3/TRBV12-4,TRBJ2-1,few,TGTGCCAGCAGGGCGCGACTAGCGGGAATTATCGACAATGAGCAGTTCTTC,CASRARLAGIIDNEQFF
TRBD1,TRBV15,TRBJ2-7,NA,TGTGCCACCAGCACCAGGACAGGCACCTACGAGCAGTACTTC,CATSTRTGTYEQYF
NA,TRBV5-8,TRBJ2-5,few,TGTGCCAGCAGCTTCGGAGCAGGGAGGCAAGAGACCCAGTACTTC,CASSFGAGRQETQYF
TRBD1,TRBV20-1,TRBJ2-1,NA,TGCAGTGCTAGAGATCCGGGCAAGACAGGGGGTGGCGATGAGCAGTTCTTC,CSARDPGKTGGGDEQFF
NA,TRBV6-5,TRBJ1-4,NA,TGTGCCAGCAGCCCTCGGGGGAAGGCTAATGAAAAACTGTTTTTT,CASSPRGKANEKLFF
NA,TRBV12-3/TRBV12-4,TRBJ1-1,NA,TGTGCCAGCACAAAGAACACTGAAGCTTTCTTT,CASTKNTEAFF
NA,TRBV3-1,TRBJ1-2,NA,TGTGCCAGCAGGGACACTCATAACTATGGCTACACCTTC,CASRDTHNYGYTF
NA,TRBV5-1,TRBJ2-1,NA,TGCGCCAGCAGCTTGTTTACGGGAGCGGACAATGAGCAGTTCTTC,CASSLFTGADNEQFF
NA,TRBV18,TRBJ2-5,NA,TGTGCCAGCTTGCGGGGGCAGAAAACAGAGACCCAGTACTTC,CASLRGQKTETQYF
NA,TRBV9,TRBJ2-1,NA,TGTGCCAGCAGCGTAGCTATGCGGCCCTCCTACAATGAGCAGTTCTTC,CASSVAMRPSYNEQFF
TRBD2,TRBV27,TRBJ2-7,NA,TGTGCCAGCAGTCCCCTAGCGGGAGTAGGAAACAATGAGCAGTACTTC,CASSPLAGVGNNEQYF
NA,TRBV28,TRBJ2-1,few,TGTGCCAGCAGTTTAATTTCTGGGCCTAGACACAATGAGCAGTTCTTC,CASSLISGPRHNEQFF
NA,TRBV7-3,TRBJ2-5,NA,TGTGCCAGCAGCGGAACGGGATCTGGCCAAGAGACCCAGTACTTC,CASSGTGSGQETQYF